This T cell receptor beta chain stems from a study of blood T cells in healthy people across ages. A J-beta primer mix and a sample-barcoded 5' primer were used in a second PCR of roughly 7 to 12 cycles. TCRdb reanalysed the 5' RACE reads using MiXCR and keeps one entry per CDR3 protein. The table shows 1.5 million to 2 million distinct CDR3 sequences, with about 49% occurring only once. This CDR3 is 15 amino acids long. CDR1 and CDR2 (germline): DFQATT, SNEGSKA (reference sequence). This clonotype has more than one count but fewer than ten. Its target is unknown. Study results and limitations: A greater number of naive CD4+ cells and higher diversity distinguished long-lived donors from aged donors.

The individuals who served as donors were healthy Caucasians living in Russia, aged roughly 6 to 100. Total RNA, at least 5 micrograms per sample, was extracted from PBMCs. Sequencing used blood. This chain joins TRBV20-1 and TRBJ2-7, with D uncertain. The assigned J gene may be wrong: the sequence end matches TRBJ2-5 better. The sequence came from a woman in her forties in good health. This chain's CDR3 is CSARDDWGALRTQYF. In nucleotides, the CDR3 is TGCAGTGCTAGAGATGATTGGGGTGCACTAAGGACCCAGTACTTC.